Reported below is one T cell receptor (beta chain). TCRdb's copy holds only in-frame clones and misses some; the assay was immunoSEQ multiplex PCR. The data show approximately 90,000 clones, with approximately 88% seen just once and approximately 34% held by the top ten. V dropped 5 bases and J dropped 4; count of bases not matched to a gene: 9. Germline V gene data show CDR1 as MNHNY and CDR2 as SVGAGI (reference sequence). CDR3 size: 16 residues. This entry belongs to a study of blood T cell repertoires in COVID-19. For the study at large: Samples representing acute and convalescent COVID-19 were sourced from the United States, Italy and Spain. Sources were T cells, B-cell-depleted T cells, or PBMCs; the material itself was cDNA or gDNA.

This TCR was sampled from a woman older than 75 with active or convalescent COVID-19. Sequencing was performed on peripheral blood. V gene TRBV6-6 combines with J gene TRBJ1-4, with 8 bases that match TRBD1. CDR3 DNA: TGTGCCAGCAGTAATCGAGACAGGGGCCATAATGAAAAACTGTTTTTT. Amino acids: CASSNRDRGHNEKLFF.